A few counts support the clone carrying this TCR beta chain. Its antigen is still unknown. Germline CDR1 and CDR2: DFQATT and SNEGSKA (reference sequence). The V end was cut by 0 bases, the J end by 3 bases, with 11 bases between. The CDR3 has 14 amino acids. Every one of the donors was a healthy Caucasian. A universal primer site came from template switching; cDNA carried unique molecular identifiers. Via MiXCR, TCRdb re-called the 5' RACE reads, giving one row per CDR3 protein. Of under 350,000 distinct CDR3 sequences in the sample, over 8.5% were seen once. This record belongs to a study of identical twins. General study results and limits: Reduced insertions were recorded for abundant cord blood beta clonotypes, with no such pattern in memory repertoires.

Another study also made use of these data, one on yellow fever vaccine responses in identical twins.

The rearrangement uses TRBV20-1 and TRBJ2-5; no clear D gene. The receptor comes from a young woman in good health. Sequenced sample: CD8+ T cells sorted from blood. The CDR3 DNA reads as TGCAGTGCTAGAGATCTCCACGAAAAAGAGACCCAGTACTTC. Residues: CSARDLHEKETQYF.